Below, 28 T cell receptor beta chains from the same sample are listed, as sequenced in a study of blood T cells in healthy people across ages. Through a sample-barcoded 5' primer and a J-beta primer mix, a second PCR was run for about 6 to 11 cycles. TCRdb independently ran MiXCR on the 5' RACE reads; one entry per CDR3 protein. In the table there are roughly 1.5 million distinct CDR3 sequences, 35% to 45% of which are singletons. The source material was blood. All receptors derive from a woman between 18 and 29 years old in good health.

The CDR3 coding sequence is TGTGCCAGCAGCTCGCACCCAGGAGCAGGGTCACCCCTCCACTTT. This sequence encodes CASSSHPGAGSPLHF. The chain has TRBV12-3 or TRBV12-4 and TRBJ1-6, with a possible D match to TRBD1 (5 bases). This CDR3 is 15 amino acids long. V was shortened by 6 bases and J by 10 bases, with 19 bases between the two germline ends.

Notes on this clonotype: One junction end does not reproduce the germline sequence, and a read error may be involved. The chain carries TRBV3-1 and TRBJ1-1, with no clear D. The CDR3 runs to 14 residues. The germline gives CDR1 LGHDT, CDR2 YNNKEL (reference sequence). CDR3 protein: CASSQRQRNTEAFF. The CDR3 region has the DNA TGTGCTAGCAGCCAACGCCAGAGGAACACTGAAGCTTTTTTT.

V is TRBV19 and J is TRBJ2-1; 7 bases agree with TRBD1. CDR1 is LNHDA, CDR2 SQIVND, per germline (reference sequence). The CDR3 loop spans 16 amino acids. Trimming at V came to 4 bases and at J to 4 bases, leaving 10 bases not matched to a gene. CDR3 in amino acids: CASSTRDSARYNEQFF. The CDR3 bases are TGTGCCAGTAGTACCAGGGACAGCGCAAGATACAATGAGCAGTTCTTC. The whole variable domain, remainder taken from reference TRBV19 and TRBJ2-1, is DGGITQSPKYLFRKEGQNVTLSCEQNLNHDAMYWYRQDPGQGLRLIYYSQIVNDFQKGDIAEGYSVSREKKESFPLTVTSAQKNPTAFYLCASSTRDSARYNEQFFGPGTRLTVL.

This sequence joins TRBV20-1 and TRBJ2-1; 9 bases match TRBD1. The CDR3 extends over 18 amino acids. Germline loops: CDR1 DFQATT, CDR2 SNEGSKA (reference sequence). Germline trimming cut 6 bases from V and 4 bases from J; bases unmatched to any gene: 19. The DNA of the CDR3 is TGCAGTGCATCAGTAAGGGGGGCGGGGACAGGGATGTACAATGAGCAGTTCTTC. It codes for CSASVRGAGTGMYNEQFF.

The V gene is TRBV29-1, the J gene TRBJ1-5; D not certain. The V and J ends lost 0 bases and 11 bases respectively, with 8 bases between them. The CDR3 has 11 amino acids. The V gene's germline CDR1 is SQVTM and CDR2 ANQGSEA. The CDR3 nucleotides are TGCAGCGTTGAAGAGCAAAATTCCCAGCATTTT. It codes for CSVEEQNSQHF.

The J gene is TRBJ2-2, the V gene TRBV7-3; D possibly corresponds to TRBD1 (5 bases). Germline V gives CDR1 SGHTA, CDR2 FQGTGA. Trimming took 5 bases from V and 7 from J, leaving 17 bases between them. The CDR3 sequence is 15 residues long. The DNA for the CDR3 is TGTGCCAGCAGCCACATGCAGGGTGGCATCGGGGAGCTGTTTTTT. This codes for CASSHMQGGIGELFF.

The chain employs TRBV7-2 and TRBJ1-1, with D perhaps TRBD1 (5 bases). V lost 10 bases, J lost 0 bases, and 15 bases lay in between. The CDR3 is 14 residues long. Germline V gives CDR1 SGHTA, CDR2 FQGNSA. CDR3 nucleotides: TGTGCCAACATAGAGGGGCGGATGAACACTGAAGCTTTCTTT. Translation gives CANIEGRMNTEAFF.

Here the CDR3 DNA reads TGCAGTGCTAGAGGGACGGGGGATTCCAATGAGCAGTACTTC. As protein: CSARGTGDSNEQYF. This rearrangement joins TRBV20-1 to TRBJ2-5; possibly TRBD2 for D (6 bases). This CDR3 has 14 amino acids. Looked up from germline, CDR1 is DFQATT and CDR2 is SNEGSKA (reference sequence). V lost 1 base to trimming and J lost 11 bases, with 20 bases between them.

This clonotype has a handful of counts. The chain employs TRBV19 and TRBJ1-1, with TRBD1 matching over 7 bases. Germline trimming cut 5 bases from V and 0 bases from J; bases unmatched to any gene: 6. Germline CDR1 LNHDA, CDR2 SQIVND (reference sequence). The CDR3 is 15 residues long. CDR3 in DNA: TGTGCCAGTAGTCCCTGGGGACAGCTGAACACTGAAGCTTTCTTT. The encoded protein is CASSPWGQLNTEAFF.

A few counts support this clonotype. The V and J genes are TRBV29-1 and TRBJ2-3, with TRBD2 identical over 9 bases. The J segment lost 0 bases and the V segment lost 6 bases, leaving 7 bases of the junction unmatched. The germline V gene has CDR1 SQVTM and CDR2 ANQGSEA. This CDR3 spans 15 amino acids. In DNA, the CDR3 is TGCAGCGTGGCCAGACTAGCGGAGAGCACAGATACGCAGTATTTT. The encoded protein is CSVARLAESTDTQYF.

This clonotype was seen many times. The J gene is TRBJ2-5, the V gene TRBV7-9, with D unresolved. This CDR3 region has 16 residues. Germline V CDR1 and CDR2: SEHNR, FQNEAQ (reference sequence). The V and J ends lost 1 base and 4 bases respectively, with 16 bases between them. The CDR3 loop is CASSLGFRSPGETQYF. The CDR3 nucleotides are TGTGCCAGCAGCTTAGGTTTCAGATCCCCGGGAGAGACCCAGTACTTC.

This chain connects TRBV27 to TRBJ2-5; D is uncertain. From germline, CDR1 is MNHEY and CDR2 SMNVEV (reference sequence). CDR3 size: 13 residues. V was cut by 8 bases and J by 2 bases, with 12 bases left in between. The chain's CDR3 is CASGRLTQETQYF. CDR3 nucleotide sequence: TGTGCCAGCGGACGGCTTACTCAAGAGACCCAGTACTTC.

The sample holds a few counts of this clonotype. Here the CDR3 reads CSARRSLGSSYNSPLHF. In nucleotides, the CDR3 is TGCAGTGCTAGACGTTCCCTGGGAAGCTCCTATAATTCACCCCTCCACTTT. J is TRBJ1-6 and V is TRBV20-1; D remains ambiguous. The CDR3 is 17 residues long. In germline, CDR1 is DFQATT, CDR2 SNEGSKA (reference sequence). The V gene lost 2 bases and the J gene lost 0 bases, with 14 bases spanning the gap.

The chain links TRBV9 to TRBJ2-1; D call uncertain. CDR1 and CDR2 (germline): SGDLS, YYNGEE. The CDR3 contains 14 residues. V lost 0 bases and J 10 bases, leaving 14 bases between the germline ends. The CDR3 reads CASSVGAVSYEQFF. DNA for the CDR3: TGTGCCAGCAGCGTAGGGGCAGTCTCCTACGAGCAGTTCTTC.

V is TRBV4-3 and J is TRBJ1-2, with 8 bases identical to TRBD1. This CDR3 is 15 amino acids long. The J segment lost 4 bases and the V segment lost 0 bases, leaving 4 bases of the junction unmatched. The germline CDR1 and CDR2 sequences are LGHNA and YSLEER. The DNA for the CDR3 is TGCGCCAGCAGCCAAGAAGGCAGGGGGCCCTATGGCTACACCTTC. This gives the protein CASSQEGRGPYGYTF.

This clonotype was seen a few times. In DNA form, the CDR3 reads TGTGCCAGCAGTGAAGTCACGTATAACTATGGCTACACCTTC. It translates to CASSEVTYNYGYTF. The V call is TRBV25-1, the J call TRBJ1-2; D is unresolved. The germline V gene has CDR1 MGHDK and CDR2 SYGVNS. Trimming took off 2 bases at V and 1 base at J, with 8 bases between the two ends. The CDR3 consists of 14 residues.

The chain carries TRBV4-1 and TRBJ2-3, with 7 bases lining up with TRBD2. Trimming took 0 bases from V and 5 from J; bases not matched to a gene: 11. The CDR3 has 17 residues. CDR1 and CDR2 (germline): MGHRA, YSYEKL. CDR3 protein: CASSQDLGGLFVDTQYF. The CDR3 DNA sequence: TGCGCCAGCAGCCAAGATCTCGGGGGACTATTCGTAGATACGCAGTATTTT.

The chain links TRBV5-1 to TRBJ1-1, with 11 bases that match TRBD1. V shed 1 base, J shed 5 bases, and the junction held 13 bases outside the gene matches. The CDR3 totals 18 residues. Germline CDR1 is SGHRS and CDR2 is YFSETQ. The CDR3 DNA is TGCGCCAGCAGCTTGTGGGGGGACAGGGGGATAAGAAAGACTGAAGCTTTCTTT. It is translated as CASSLWGDRGIRKTEAFF.

V usage is TRBV7-2 and J usage is TRBJ2-3, with 7 nucleotides matching TRBD1. CDR3 length: 16 amino acids. Trimming took 4 bases from V and 2 from J; bases not matched to a gene: 9. The V gene's germline CDR1 is SGHTA and CDR2 FQGNSA. CDR3 bases: TGTGCCAGCAGCTCCCGACAGGGCGGTCACACAGATACGCAGTATTTT. Its protein product is CASSSRQGGHTDTQYF.

This clonotype was detected only a few times. The chain links TRBV29-1 to TRBJ2-3; 15 nucleotides line up with TRBD2. After removal of 7 bases from V and 7 bases from J, the junction contained 6 bases not matched to a gene. Per the germline V gene, CDR1 is SQVTM and CDR2 is ANQGSEA. This CDR3 is built from 14 residues. The CDR3, as DNA: TGCAGCGGCCAGGGACTAGCGGGGGGAAATACGCAGTATTTT. This sequence encodes CSGQGLAGGNTQYF.

There are many counts of this clonotype. This rearrangement joins TRBV10-3 to TRBJ1-2; D is ambiguous. The germline gives CDR1 ENHRY, CDR2 SYGVKD. Trimming removed 2 bases from V and 6 bases from J, with 10 bases in between. The CDR3 loop spans 13 amino acids. CDR3 sequence reads: CAISEPSMDGYTF. The CDR3 DNA reads as TGTGCCATCAGTGAGCCTTCGATGGATGGCTACACCTTC.

The J gene is TRBJ2-1, the V gene TRBV21-1. TRBV21-1 is noted as a pseudogene. The CDR3 has 9 amino acids. The CDR3 bases are TGTGCCAGCAGCAATGAGCAGTTCTTC. This translates into CASSNEQFF.

The CDR3 region is CASSPKGTFTDTQYF. For the CDR3, the DNA is TGCGCCAGCAGCCCAAAGGGGACCTTCACAGATACGCAGTATTTT. This chain links TRBV4-3 with TRBJ2-3; TRBD1 or TRBD2 may be the D gene (5 bases each). V was trimmed by 4 bases and J by 2 bases, leaving 13 bases between them. CDR1 LGHNA and CDR2 YSLEER come from the germline V gene. The CDR3 sequence is 15 residues long.

V usage is TRBV5-1 and J usage is TRBJ2-1; TRBD2 aligns across 11 bases. The CDR3 runs to 15 residues. Germline V gene sequence: CDR1 SGHRS, CDR2 YFSETQ. Trimming took 4 bases from V and 7 from J; bases not matched to a gene: 7. The CDR3 region is CASSLTSGNRNEQFF. The CDR3 nucleotides are TGCGCCAGCAGCCTGACTAGCGGGAACAGAAATGAGCAGTTCTTC.

The chain recombines TRBV6-5 with TRBJ2-3, with D perhaps matching TRBD1 or TRBD2 (5 bases each). The V end lost 4 bases, the J end lost 9 bases, and 17 bases lay between the germline ends. This CDR3 has 14 residues. The germline CDR1 and CDR2 sequences are MNHEY and SVGAGI. CDR3 DNA sequence: TGTGCCAGCAGTTCCTCCTATGGGGACGACACGCAGTATTTT. Its protein is CASSSSYGDDTQYF.

This clonotype was picked up a small number of times. The chain links TRBV7-9 to TRBJ2-1; D is unresolved. The CDR3 is 15 residues long. Deletions cut 2 bases from V and 1 base from J, with 9 bases between. CDR1 and CDR2 (germline): SEHNR, FQNEAQ (reference sequence). CDR3 protein: CASSLFPWSYNEQFF. The CDR3 DNA sequence: TGTGCCAGCAGCTTATTTCCCTGGTCCTACAATGAGCAGTTCTTC. The full variable domain, with the rest looked up from reference TRBV7-9 and TRBJ2-1, is DTGVSQNPRHKITKRGQNVTFRCDPISEHNRLYWYRQTLGQGPEFLTYFQNEAQLEKSRLLSDRFSAERPKGSFSTLEIQRTEQGDSAMYLCASSLFPWSYNEQFFGPGTRLTVL.

This clonotype was seen a handful of times. The chain employs TRBV7-9 and TRBJ2-5, with D unresolved. Between the trimmed V and J ends, which lost 3 bases and 5 bases, there was a span of 7 bases. Germline-derived CDR1 and CDR2 are SEHNR and FQNEAQ (reference sequence). The CDR3 contains 12 residues. The chain's CDR3 is CASSFAEETQYF. The DNA for the CDR3 is TGTGCCAGCAGCTTTGCCGAGGAGACCCAGTACTTC.

In the case of this clonotype: At one end, the junction sequence differs from germline, possibly due to a read error. This chain joins TRBV11-2 and TRBJ1-5, with D possibly matching TRBD1 (5 bases). The CDR3 sequence is 16 residues long. Germline-derived CDR1 and CDR2 are SGHAT and FQNNGV. This CDR3 reads CASILGQGNSNQPQHF. The CDR3 nucleotides read TGTGCCAGCATCTTAGGGCAGGGCAATAGCAATCAGCCCCAGCATTTT.